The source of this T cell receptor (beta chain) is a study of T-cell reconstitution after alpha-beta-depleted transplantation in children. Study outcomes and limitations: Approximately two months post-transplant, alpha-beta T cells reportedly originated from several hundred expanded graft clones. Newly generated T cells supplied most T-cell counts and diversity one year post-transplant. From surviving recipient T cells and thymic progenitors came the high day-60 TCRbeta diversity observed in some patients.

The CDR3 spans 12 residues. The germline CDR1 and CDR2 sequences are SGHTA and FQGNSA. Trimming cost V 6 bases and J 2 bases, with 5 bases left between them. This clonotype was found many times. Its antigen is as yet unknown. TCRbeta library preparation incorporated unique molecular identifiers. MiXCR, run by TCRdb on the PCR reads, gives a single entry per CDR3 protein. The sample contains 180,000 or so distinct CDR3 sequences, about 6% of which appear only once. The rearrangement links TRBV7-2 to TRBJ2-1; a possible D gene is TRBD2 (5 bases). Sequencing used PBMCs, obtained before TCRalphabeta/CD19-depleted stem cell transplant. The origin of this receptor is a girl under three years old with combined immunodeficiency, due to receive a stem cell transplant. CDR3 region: CASRAAYNEQFF. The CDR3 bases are TGTGCCAGCAGAGCGGCCTACAATGAGCAGTTCTTC.